This T cell receptor beta chain stems from a study of T cell responses to AZD1222 COVID-19 vaccine. Trimming removed 8 bases from V and 1 base from J, with 11 bases in between. The CDR3 extends over 13 amino acids. Germline CDR1 reads MDHEN; CDR2 reads SYDVKM. Repertoires were generated with immunoSEQ multiplex PCR, while TCRdb's copy carries only in-frame clones and drops some. Here the sample spans around 200,000 clones, roughly 92% being singletons. Study-wide results and caveats: Only a handful of AZD1222 recipients, roughly 6 in all, had baseline seropositivity. Possibly, clonal diversity was underestimated; donors were largely white British and included more females. Repertoires were obtained solely post-peak T cell response.

Concerning this clone itself: The target antigen is unknown.

The chain uses TRBV28 and TRBJ1-1, with D maybe TRBD1 (6 bases). Here the sequenced sample was peripheral blood, taken 28 days after the second AZD1222 dose. This sequence originates from an adult who received the AZD1222 COVID-19 vaccine. DNA for the CDR3: TGTGCCAGCCGAGACAGGACGAACACTGAAGCTTTCTTT. Translated: CASRDRTNTEAFF.